The 17 T cell receptor beta chains below were found in one sample sequenced in a study of T-cell memory formation after mild COVID-19. TCRdb reprocessed the 5' RACE reads via MiXCR and lists one record per CDR3 protein. This sample has around 340,000 distinct CDR3 sequences, with roughly an eighth found just once. Sequences were obtained from PBMCs or a T cell subset sorted from them (not recorded which). All receptors come from a man between 18 and 35 years old who had mild COVID-19 (a few samples of this study predate the infection). Cell type and time point are not known.

The chain has TRBV6-4 and TRBJ2-7; a possible D gene is TRBD2 (6 bases). V dropped 3 bases and J dropped 5 bases, with 17 bases sitting between them. Germline V lookup: CDR1 MRHNA, CDR2 SNTAGT. The CDR3 has 15 amino acids. The CDR3 spells CASSEPRERRDEQYF. The CDR3 region has the DNA TGTGCCAGCAGTGAACCCCGGGAGCGGCGTGACGAGCAGTACTTC.

The rearrangement uses TRBV7-9 and TRBJ1-2; 8 nucleotides align to TRBD1. The germline V gene encodes CDR1 SEHNR and CDR2 FQNEAQ (reference sequence). This CDR3 has 14 amino acids. The V segment lost 2 bases and the J segment 8 bases; nucleotides outside the gene matches: 7. The CDR3: CASSLNRGVGGYTF. Written as DNA, the CDR3 is TGTGCCAGCAGCTTAAACAGGGGGGTAGGAGGCTACACCTTC.

The gene calls are TRBV6-5 and TRBJ1-1, with D perhaps matching TRBD1 (5 bases). Deletions cut 7 bases from V and 3 bases from J, with 15 bases between. The CDR3 extends over 14 amino acids. Germline CDR1 MNHEY, CDR2 SVGAGI. CDR3 DNA: TGTGCCAGCACCTCCTCATGGGGGGACACTGAAGCTTTCTTT. Protein sequence: CASTSSWGDTEAFF.

The chain couples TRBV6-2 or TRBV6-3 to TRBJ2-4; weak D call: TRBD2 (5 bases). V lost 4 bases, J lost 3 bases, and 13 bases lay in between. This CDR3 has 15 amino acids. Germline assignment: CDR1 MNHEY and CDR2 SVGEGT. CDR3 protein: CASSFGVAVKNIQYF. The DNA for the CDR3 is TGTGCCAGCAGTTTCGGGGTCGCGGTCAAAAACATTCAGTACTTC.

This chain connects TRBV6-5 to TRBJ2-3; 9 bases match TRBD2. V lost 8 bases, J lost 5 bases, and 17 bases stayed unmatched. The CDR3 is made up of 17 amino acids. The germline V gene encodes CDR1 MNHEY and CDR2 SVGAGI. The CDR3 nucleotides are TGTGCCAGCCCTCAAGAGGGCGGGGGGGCGTCAGGAGATACGCAGTATTTT. This translates into CASPQEGGGASGDTQYF.

Only a few counts were recorded for this clonotype. The CDR3 loop reads CASSAVFSGANVLTF. The CDR3, as DNA: TGTGCCAGCAGTGCGGTTTTCTCTGGGGCCAACGTCCTGACTTTC. V usage is TRBV6-1 and J usage is TRBJ2-6; D is unresolved. V was trimmed by 4 bases and J by 0 bases, leaving 7 bases between them. CDR3 length equals 15 residues. From germline, CDR1 is MNHNS and CDR2 SASEGT.

Only a few counts were recorded for this clonotype. This chain links TRBV4-1 with TRBJ2-1, with a weak D call TRBD2 (7 bases). The CDR3 loop spans 15 amino acids. V gave up 5 bases and J gave up 7 bases, with 18 bases separating them. Germline lookup yields CDR1 MGHRA and CDR2 YSYEKL. The CDR3 sequence is CASSVGGHYGNEQFF. The DNA of the CDR3 is TGCGCCAGCAGCGTGGGGGGGCACTACGGGAATGAGCAGTTCTTC.

This clonotype was seen ten or more times. V usage is TRBV28 and J usage is TRBJ2-7; 13 nucleotides align to TRBD2. Trimming cost V 3 bases and J 2 bases; bases outside gene matches: 1. The CDR3 sequence is 15 residues long. Per germline, CDR1 MDHEN and CDR2 SYDVKM. Here the CDR3 DNA reads TGTGCCAGCAGTTTGGGACTAGCGGGGACCTACGAGCAGTACTTC. It encodes CASSLGLAGTYEQYF. The entire variable domain, with the rest obtained from reference TRBV28 and TRBJ2-7, is as follows: DVKVTQSSRYLVKRTGEKVFLECVQDMDHENMFWYRQDPGLGLRLIYFSYDVKMKEKGDIPEGYSVSREKKERFSLILESASTNQTSMYLCASSLGLAGTYEQYFGPGTRLTVT.

The rearrangement uses TRBV18 and TRBJ2-7, with a possible D match to TRBD1 (5 bases). V lost 6 bases to trimming and J lost 0 bases, with 12 bases between them. This CDR3 spans 14 amino acids. Looked up from germline, CDR1 is KGHSH and CDR2 is LQKENI. The CDR3 here is CASSLATASYEQYF. CDR3 DNA sequence: TGTGCCAGCTCTCTCGCGACAGCCTCCTACGAGCAGTACTTC.

This chain connects TRBV6-5 to TRBJ1-2; possible D gene TRBD1, 5 bases. The CDR3 sequence is 15 residues long. V shed 5 bases and J shed 4 bases, with 17 bases lying between them. CDR1 is MNHEY, CDR2 SVGAGI, per germline. CDR3 DNA sequence: TGTGCCAGCAGTCCGGGGGGGGGGGTTGGCTATGGCTACACCTTC. Translating it yields CASSPGGGVGYGYTF.

This clonotype has a handful of counts. This rearrangement joins TRBV5-8 to TRBJ1-2, with D possibly matching TRBD1 (5 bases). The V end lost 5 bases, the J end lost 2 bases, and 10 bases lay between the germline ends. The CDR3 is 13 amino acids. Germline V gene lookup returns CDR1 SGHTS and CDR2 YDEGEE. CDR3 nucleotides: TGTGCCAGCAGGGGGACGACGAACTATGGCTACACCTTC. Its translation: CASRGTTNYGYTF.

The chain uses TRBV5-1 and TRBJ1-1; D might be TRBD1 (5 bases). Germline V gene lookup returns CDR1 SGHRS and CDR2 YFSETQ. This CDR3 is built from 14 residues. Trimming took 0 bases from V and 3 from J, leaving 9 bases between them. The chain's CDR3 is CASSLVGEDTEAFF. DNA for the CDR3: TGCGCCAGCAGCTTGGTGGGGGAGGACACTGAAGCTTTCTTT.

This clonotype was observed once. The V and J genes are TRBV29-1 and TRBJ2-2, with a possible D match to TRBD2 (6 bases). CDR3 length: 14 amino acids. Germline V gives CDR1 SQVTM, CDR2 ANQGSEA. V gave up 0 bases and J gave up 4 bases, with 9 bases separating them. The CDR3 sequence: CSVEDGGITGELFF. The CDR3 coding sequence is TGCAGCGTTGAAGATGGGGGGATCACCGGGGAGCTGTTTTTT.

CDR3 in DNA: TGTGCCAGCAGTTACTTCGCCGACAGCAGGTCCCAGCATTTT. The encoded protein is CASSYFADSRSQHF. The chain recombines TRBV6-2 or TRBV6-3 with TRBJ1-5, with D possibly TRBD1 on 5 matching bases. The CDR3 consists of 14 residues. CDR1 MNHEY and CDR2 SVGEGT come from the germline V gene. Deletions cut 1 base from V and 11 bases from J, with 15 bases between.

The J gene is TRBJ1-1, the V gene TRBV7-3; 9 nucleotides agree with TRBD1. Unmatched junction bases numbered 7, after V lost 1 base and J lost 4 bases. The CDR3 loop spans 16 amino acids. Germline CDR1 SGHTA, CDR2 FQGTGA. The CDR3 DNA follows: TGTGCCAGCAGCTTAAGGGGGACAGGGTATGGCACTGAAGCTTTCTTT. Translated, it gives CASSLRGTGYGTEAFF.

This clonotype was observed a few times. This sequence joins TRBV2 and TRBJ1-6; D possibly corresponds to TRBD1 (6 bases). Trimming removed 10 bases at V and 5 bases at J, with 12 bases between. The V gene's germline CDR1 is SNHLY and CDR2 FYNNEI. CDR3 size: 13 residues. CDR3 in amino acids: CATLGGNNSPLHF. DNA of the CDR3: TGTGCCACCTTAGGGGGGAATAATTCACCCCTCCACTTT.

V usage is TRBV6-2 or TRBV6-3 and J usage is TRBJ2-2, with unresolved D. Germline CDR1 is MNHEY and CDR2 is SVGEGT. This CDR3 is built from 13 residues. V was clipped by 0 bases and J by 4 bases, with 3 bases between them. This chain's CDR3 is CASSYSGTGELFF. In DNA form, the CDR3 reads TGTGCCAGCAGTTACTCGGGCACCGGGGAGCTGTTTTTT.